One sample yielded the 31 T cell receptor beta chains listed below, sequenced in a study of control samples from healthy donors and cancer patients. Produced via immunoSEQ multiplex PCR; TCRdb's table is partial and in-frame only. The table shows roughly 150,000 clones, with 85% to 90% occurring only once. Sequencing was performed on blood. The receptors derive from a man younger than 35 in good health.

V usage is TRBV5-1 and J usage is TRBJ1-4; weak D call: TRBD1 (5 bases). V was shortened by 1 base and J by 6 bases, with 19 bases between the two germline ends. The germline gives CDR1 SGHRS, CDR2 YFSETQ. The CDR3 is 17 amino acids. CDR3 in amino acids: CASSLSYFRTRDEKLFF. In DNA, the CDR3 is TGCGCCAGCAGCTTGTCCTACTTTCGCACCAGGGATGAAAAACTGTTTTTT.

This chain uses TRBV9 with TRBJ1-1; tentative D call: TRBD1 (5 bases). Trimming removed 0 bases from V and 5 bases from J, with 17 bases in between. Per germline, CDR1 SGDLS and CDR2 YYNGEE. There are 16 residues in the CDR3. The CDR3 sequence is CASSVGSRGADTEAFF. The DNA for the CDR3 is TGTGCCAGCAGCGTAGGGTCCCGGGGCGCGGATACTGAAGCTTTCTTT. Full variable domain (missing parts from reference TRBV9 and TRBJ1-1): DSGVTQTPKHLITATGQRVTLRCSPRSGDLSVYWYQQSLDQGLQFLIQYYNGEERAKGNILERFSAQQFPDLHSELNLSSLELGDSALYFCASSVGSRGADTEAFFGQGTRLTVV.

CDR3 sequence reads: CAISGQDGEVTGELFF. CDR3 nucleotides: TGTGCCATCTCAGGTCAAGACGGGGAAGTGACCGGGGAGCTGTTTTTT. The chain links TRBV10-3 to TRBJ2-2; D is perhaps TRBD2 (5 bases). The germline CDR1 and CDR2 sequences are ENHRY and SYGVKD. Trimming stripped 8 bases from V and 5 bases from J, with 21 bases between. The CDR3 sequence is 16 residues long.

This clone was observed a handful of times. This sequence joins TRBV29-1 and TRBJ2-1; weak D call: TRBD2 (6 bases). CDR1 and CDR2 from the germline V gene are SQVTM and ANQGSEA. V was clipped by 7 bases and J by 7 bases, with 11 bases between them. This CDR3 is built from 11 residues. In DNA form, the CDR3 reads TGCAGCGGGAGGGAAATAAATGAGCAGTTCTTC. Translated: CSGREINEQFF.

The chain employs TRBV7-6 and TRBJ2-5; TRBD1 or TRBD2 may be the D gene (6 bases each). V lost 6 bases and J 3 bases, leaving 20 bases between the germline ends. Germline V gene data show CDR1 as SGHVS and CDR2 as FNYEAQ. This CDR3 contains 16 residues. DNA for the CDR3: TGTGCCAGCAGGGACCCCCGGAGAGGGGGGAAAGAGACCCAGTACTTC. Amino acids: CASRDPRRGGKETQYF.

This sequence joins TRBV9 and TRBJ1-4; maybe TRBD1 (6 bases). The CDR3 covers 14 residues. The V gene's germline CDR1 is SGDLS and CDR2 YYNGEE. V was shortened by 4 bases and J by 5 bases, with 12 bases between the two germline ends. The DNA for the CDR3 is TGTGCCAGCAGCAAGGGGGGGTCAAATGAAAAACTGTTTTTT. Its translation: CASSKGGSNEKLFF.

The rearrangement uses TRBV19 and TRBJ2-1; 8 bases agree with TRBD1. Germline values: CDR1 LNHDA, CDR2 SQIVND (reference sequence). The ends lost 4 bases at V and 6 bases at J; junction bases unmatched: 8. The length of the CDR3 is 15 residues. The CDR3 sequence: CASSTRTGMGNEQFF. The CDR3 DNA sequence: TGTGCCAGTAGTACTCGGACAGGGATGGGCAATGAGCAGTTCTTC.

CDR3 nucleotide sequence: TGCGCCAGCAGCCAAGATGGCAATTCACCCCTCCACTTT. It encodes CASSQDGNSPLHF. The chain links TRBV4-3 to TRBJ1-6, with D unresolved. Germline loops: CDR1 LGHNA, CDR2 YSLEER. The CDR3 contains 13 residues. The V end lost 0 bases, the J end lost 7 bases, and 4 bases lay between the germline ends.

This clone appeared a few times. The rearrangement uses TRBV6-5 and TRBJ2-7; perhaps D is TRBD1 or TRBD2 (5 bases each). Per the germline V gene, CDR1 is MNHEY and CDR2 is SVGAGI. Trimming left V 6 bases short and J 7 bases short, with 19 bases between. This CDR3 has 14 amino acids. The DNA of the CDR3 is TGTGCCAGCAGGGGCGGGCAGGGAAGCAGTGAGCAGTACTTC. Protein: CASRGGQGSSEQYF.

This sequence joins TRBV3-1 (or the pseudogene TRBV3-2) and TRBJ1-1; D possibly corresponds to TRBD1 (5 bases). CDR3 length: 13 amino acids. V shed 0 bases and J shed 7 bases, with 9 bases lying between them. The germline V gene encodes CDR1 LGHDT and CDR2 YNNKEL (reference sequence). CDR3 residues: CASSQDWGVEAFF. DNA for the CDR3: TGTGCCAGCAGCCAAGATTGGGGGGTTGAAGCTTTCTTT.

V gene TRBV7-9 combines with J gene TRBJ2-1, with 11 bases aligning to TRBD2. Trimming cost V 3 bases and J 6 bases; bases outside gene matches: 4. CDR1 and CDR2 (germline): SEHNR, FQNEAQ (reference sequence). The CDR3 consists of 15 residues. For the CDR3, the DNA is TGTGCCAGCAGCTTGGGCCTAGCGGGAGGCAATGAGCAGTTCTTC. Its protein is CASSLGLAGGNEQFF.

V and J are TRBV5-5 and TRBJ1-2; 8 bases match TRBD1. Per the germline V gene, CDR1 is SGHKS and CDR2 is YYEKEE (reference sequence). The V gene end was trimmed by 4 bases and the J gene end by 2 bases; junction bases not matched to a gene: 7. This CDR3 is built from 15 residues. In DNA, the CDR3 is TGTGCCAGCAGCATTCAGGGGGCGACCAACTATGGCTACACCTTC. Residues: CASSIQGATNYGYTF.

The rearrangement links TRBV7-2 to TRBJ2-1, with 11 nucleotides matching TRBD2. The CDR3 is 15 amino acids. Germline lookup yields CDR1 SGHTA and CDR2 FQGNSA. After removal of 0 bases from V and 7 bases from J, the junction contained 2 bases not matched to a gene. This chain's CDR3 is CASSLASSGGNEQFF. The CDR3, as DNA: TGTGCCAGCAGCTTAGCGTCTAGCGGGGGGAATGAGCAGTTCTTC.

V is TRBV6-5 and J is TRBJ1-6, with unresolved D. V was pared by 0 bases and J by 7 bases, with 13 bases between. CDR3 length: 16 residues. Per germline, CDR1 MNHEY and CDR2 SVGAGI. The DNA of the CDR3 is TGTGCCAGCAGTTACTCATCAGACGATACCAATTCACCCCTCCACTTT. Amino acid sequence: CASSYSSDDTNSPLHF.

The chain links TRBV7-8 to TRBJ2-7, with a tentative D call TRBD2 (6 bases). This CDR3 spans 14 amino acids. The V gene lost 1 base and the J gene lost 1 base, with 8 bases spanning the gap. Germline V gene data show CDR1 as SGHVS and CDR2 as FQNEAQ. The CDR3 nucleotides read TGTGCCAGCAGCTTAGGGGGGGAATCCTACGAGCAGTACTTC. It translates to CASSLGGESYEQYF.

V is TRBV3-1 (or the pseudogene TRBV3-2) and J is TRBJ2-5; TRBD2 aligns across 7 bases. The germline V gene encodes CDR1 LGHDT and CDR2 YNNKEL (reference sequence). The CDR3 spans 17 residues. The V gene end was trimmed by 4 bases and the J gene end by 1 base; junction bases not matched to a gene: 12. The CDR3 nucleotides are TGTGCCAGCAGCCCATCTTCGGAGCGGGGAATCCAAGAGACCCAGTACTTC. Translation: CASSPSSERGIQETQYF.

J is TRBJ2-1 and V is TRBV9, with 8 positions matching TRBD1. J gave up 7 bases and V 3 bases, and 3 bases lay outside the gene matches. Germline V gene sequence: CDR1 SGDLS, CDR2 YYNGEE. This CDR3 has 13 residues. The CDR3 region is CASSGTGRNEQFF. The CDR3 bases are TGTGCCAGCAGCGGGACAGGGAGGAATGAGCAGTTCTTC.

The CDR3 DNA reads as TGTGCCAGCAGTTTATCCAGGGGGCTCGGAGATACGCAGTATTTT. The encoded protein is CASSLSRGLGDTQYF. The chain recombines TRBV28 with TRBJ2-3; the match to TRBD1 covers 8 bases. J was trimmed by 5 bases and V by 1 base; bases with no gene match: 5. Germline CDR1 reads MDHEN; CDR2 reads SYDVKM. CDR3 size: 15 residues.

V usage is TRBV11-2 and J usage is TRBJ1-2; D unresolved. Germline CDR1 and CDR2: SGHAT and FQNNGV. The CDR3 sequence is 15 residues long. Trimming left V 1 base short and J 0 bases short, with 9 bases between. As DNA, the CDR3 is TGTGCCAGCAGCTTAGGTTGGAGTGCTAACTATGGCTACACCTTC. Amino acids: CASSLGWSANYGYTF.

The chain recombines TRBV5-6 with TRBJ2-4; no firm D call. Germline V gives CDR1 SGHDT, CDR2 YYEEEE. V was trimmed by 2 bases and J by 12 bases, leaving 18 bases between them. CDR3 length: 14 amino acids. The CDR3 loop is CASSLNAVRGSQYF. CDR3 coding DNA: TGTGCCAGCAGCTTAAATGCAGTCAGAGGCTCTCAGTACTTC. The full variable domain, in which reference TRBV5-6 and TRBJ2-4 provide the parts outside the CDR3, is DAGVTQSPTHLIKTRGQQVTLRCSPKSGHDTVSWYQQALGQGPQFIFQYYEEEERQRGNFPDRFSGHQFPNYSSELNVNALLLGDSALYLCASSLNAVRGSQYFGAGTRLSVL.

This sequence joins TRBV18 and TRBJ2-3; no clear D gene. The CDR3 consists of 17 residues. Trimming cost V 0 bases and J 0 bases, with 13 bases left between them. Germline V gene data show CDR1 as KGHSH and CDR2 as LQKENI. Written as DNA, the CDR3 is TGTGCCAGCTCACCACCCTTTACAAGTTCTAGCACAGATACGCAGTATTTT. Translating it yields CASSPPFTSSSTDTQYF.

This chain connects TRBV27 to TRBJ2-3; D may be TRBD1 or TRBD2 (5 bases each). V shed 5 bases and J shed 1 base, with 16 bases lying between them. This CDR3 is built from 16 residues. Germline CDR1 is MNHEY and CDR2 is SMNVEV (reference sequence). The CDR3 DNA is TGTGCCAGCAGTATAATGGGGGACGGGGGCACAGATACGCAGTATTTT. Its protein product is CASSIMGDGGTDTQYF.

V usage is TRBV11-2 and J usage is TRBJ1-5; D is undetermined. The CDR3 contains 13 residues. V was pared by 5 bases and J by 1 base, with 6 bases between. Per germline, CDR1 SGHAT and CDR2 FQNNGV. The CDR3 bases are TGTGCCAGCAGCCGGGGAAGCAATCAGCCCCAGCATTTT. This encodes CASSRGSNQPQHF.

The V call is TRBV5-6, the J call TRBJ1-1; perhaps TRBD1 as D (6 bases). Looked up from germline, CDR1 is SGHDT and CDR2 is YYEEEE. The germline V and J ends were trimmed by 5 bases and 1 base, with 12 bases remaining between them. The CDR3 extends over 14 amino acids. CDR3 sequence (DNA): TGTGCCAGCAGAGAACAGGGCGGGAACACTGAAGCTTTCTTT. Its translation is CASREQGGNTEAFF.

This rearrangement joins TRBV6-5 to TRBJ2-3; 12 nucleotides match TRBD2. CDR1 and CDR2 (germline): MNHEY, SVGAGI. V shed 6 bases, J shed 3 bases, and the junction held 1 base outside the gene matches. This CDR3 region has 14 residues. The CDR3 is CASSLAGGTDTQYF. The CDR3 DNA reads as TGTGCCAGCAGCCTAGCGGGGGGGACAGATACGCAGTATTTT.

The chain employs TRBV7-9 and TRBJ2-3; 8 bases fit TRBD2. Germline values: CDR1 SEHNR, CDR2 FQNEAQ (reference sequence). The ends lost 11 bases at V and 4 bases at J; junction bases unmatched: 8. This CDR3 region has 13 residues. The CDR3 here is CAAGGGPADTQYF. In nucleotides, the CDR3 is TGTGCCGCTGGCGGGGGGCCGGCAGATACGCAGTATTTT.

This clone was observed once. The chain couples TRBV12-5 to TRBJ1-3; TRBD1 might be the D (5 bases). Trimming cost V 2 bases and J 0 bases, with 14 bases left between them. Germline V gene data show CDR1 as LGHNT and CDR2 as FRNRAP. The CDR3 has 17 residues. In nucleotides, the CDR3 is TGTGCTAGTGGTTTGCCGAGGGACTGTTACTCTGGAAACACCATATATTTT. It yields the protein CASGLPRDCYSGNTIYF. Combining the CDR3 with reference TRBV12-5 and TRBJ1-3 gives the whole variable domain DARVTQTPRHKVTEMGQEVTMRCQPILGHNTVFWYRQTMMQGLELLAYFRNRAPLDDSGMPKDRFSAEMPDATLATLKIQPSEPRDSAVYFCASGLPRDCYSGNTIYFGEGSWLTVV.

V gene TRBV7-2 combines with J gene TRBJ1-3, with TRBD1 matching 8 bases. Germline CDR1 reads SGHTA; CDR2 reads FQGNSA. This CDR3 region has 17 residues. V lost 1 base, J lost 0 bases, and 5 bases stayed unmatched. The CDR3 DNA reads TGTGCCAGCAGCTTAGTGGGGACAGGAGGCTCTGGAAACACCATATATTTT. Its translation: CASSLVGTGGSGNTIYF. The variable domain in full, completed from reference TRBV7-2 and TRBJ1-3, reads GAGVSQSPSNKVTEKGKDVELRCDPISGHTALYWYRQSLGQGLEFLIYFQGNSAPDKSGLPSDRFSAERTGGSVSTLTIQRTQQEDSAVYLCASSLVGTGGSGNTIYFGEGSWLTVV.

The CDR3 reads CASSSPGQTTGELFF. The CDR3 DNA follows: TGTGCCAGCAGCTCTCCGGGACAAACGACCGGGGAGCTGTTTTTT. The chain has TRBV12-1 and TRBJ2-2; the table's D call, TRBD1, was not checked against the DNA. TRBV12-1 is tagged as a pseudogene. The CDR3 runs to 15 residues.

J is TRBJ1-4 and V is TRBV28, with D possibly TRBD1 on 6 matching bases. CDR3 length: 15 residues. Trimming shortened V by 5 bases and J by 5 bases, and 15 bases separated the two germline ends. Germline CDR1 reads MDHEN; CDR2 reads SYDVKM. In DNA, the CDR3 is TGTGCCAGCAGTCTAATAGGGGGTGACAATGAAAAACTGTTTTTT. It translates to CASSLIGGDNEKLFF.

This rearrangement joins TRBV10-3 to TRBJ1-6; 8 bases align to TRBD1. The germline V gene encodes CDR1 ENHRY and CDR2 SYGVKD. V lost 4 bases to trimming and J lost 8 bases; unmatched junction nucleotides: 7. The CDR3 loop spans 15 amino acids. The DNA for the CDR3 is TGTGCCATCAGTGGACAGGGGAAAAGACATTCACCCCTCCACTTT. This translates into CAISGQGKRHSPLHF.